This T cell receptor (beta chain) emerged from a study of T cells in localized non-small cell lung cancer. Study-level findings and limits: Detection in adjacent lung was observed for a median 57 of the top 100 tumor clones. There was an association of higher blood T cell density with longer overall survival. The greatest T cell clonality was found in uninvolved adjacent lung (higher than in tumor).

On this clone itself: The antigen remains unidentified.

TCRdb keeps only in-frame clones here, not all; method: immunoSEQ multiplex PCR. The repertoire consists of about 46,000 clones, with 65% to 90% occurring once and the leading ten covering under 20%. The source was peripheral blood mononuclear cells, collected before any cancer treatment. The source of this sequence is a man aged 40 to 69 with stage III lung adenocarcinoma.

CDR3: CASSQGAPYGYTF. Here the CDR3 DNA reads TGTGCCAGTAGCCAGGGGGCCCCCTATGGCTACACCTTC. The rearrangement joins TRBV19 to TRBJ1-2, with 8 bases identical to TRBD1. This CDR3 comprises 13 residues. The junction had 4 bases not matched to a gene; V was cut back by 6 bases and J by 4 bases. Germline values: CDR1 LNHDA, CDR2 SQIVND (reference sequence).